This T cell receptor beta chain was documented in a study of T cell responses to AZD1222 COVID-19 vaccine (dated by TCRdb to the early 2020s). A note on the overall study: AZD1222 recipients whose second dose came at about 4 weeks and those whose second dose came at about 12 weeks were combined into one group, since spike-specific TCR depth and breadth did not differ between the two schedules. Trial participants were enrolled by age into subgroups of 18-55, 56-69 and 70-plus years, and around 150, 28 and 57 TCR-sequenced participants, respectively, were included in these subgroups. A total of over 230 trial participants underwent TCR sequencing, of whom more than 200 had received two doses of AZD1222 and 26 had received two doses of the MenACWY control vaccine.

Reading the label with the study, this specimen's time point is: baseline before first vaccination. Vaccinee samples came from UK trials COV001 and COV002, including a single-blind randomized controlled phase 2/3 trial of AZD1222 (ChAdOx1 nCoV-19) in healthy adults. For TCRbeta chain sequencing, PBMC samples were collected from trial participants at day 0 and at day 28 after the second dose. CDR1 and CDR2 are read off the germline V gene as MNHNS and SASEGT. Its CDR3 holds 15 amino acids, cysteine through phenylalanine. Only the CDR3 DNA is retained, 45 bases long and in frame from the first base. Trimming takes 1 base from V and 4 bases from J, and the germline ends sit 13 bases apart. The study at large found these results: Most participants were white British and females outnumbered males, and the authors suggested that clonal diversity may have been underestimated. The 56-69-year group was small, and its depth increase did not reach significance, likely because of low power. After two AZD1222 doses, both the breadth and the depth of spike-specific TCRs were significantly higher than at day 0 and than in MenACWY recipients. Reportedly, almost half of the unique spike-specific TCRs recognized epitopes lying outside the regions that are mutated in the B.1.351 and B.1.1.7 variants. Conclusions about previously exposed vaccinees are limited, since just 6 or 7 AZD1222 recipients were seropositive for SARS-CoV-2 at baseline. The vaccine-associated CD4 TCRs covered the entire spike protein, and the dominant responses fell in regions 160-218 and 743-854. Because no samples from the day 14 peak response were available, repertoires could be characterized only after the peak T cell response.

This clone was seen once. Its binding antigen is unknown. One base away there is no much larger clone; base qualities are not given. The CDR3 regions of human TCRbeta chains were analyzed by immunosequencing. Processing in the source paper ran as follows. TCRs in the repertoires were matched against a reference library of SARS-CoV-2-specific TCRs that had been generated with the MIRA antigen-specificity platform. Breadth was defined as the fraction of unique TCRs that were SARS-CoV-2-associated. Depth was defined as the fraction of total T cells that were SARS-CoV-2-associated. Each spike-specific TCR was assigned to its reactive spike region and to a CD4 or CD8 class using the MIRA data. Log10-transformed breadth and depth values were compared by one-way ANOVA with Sidak's multiple comparisons tests. Entries here come from immuneACCESS through TCRdb and include only in-frame sequences with V and J called. Some clones fail to appear in such tables; in the studies checked, an unresolved V gene covers under half of the shortfall, and the cause of the remainder is unknown. For V, J and clone size, that table is used; D and trimming come from the DNA. Recorded for this sample are 150,000 or so clones; 88% of them occurred a single time. The ten largest clones represent roughly 2.9% of the sample.

Sequenced material: peripheral blood, taken on day 0 of AZD1222 vaccination. The sequence came from an adult in good health. Recombination joined TRBV6-1 with TRBJ1-2, with the D gene uncertain. The sequence in DNA is TGTGCCAGCAGTGAAGGTATGGGTGAGAGCTATGGCTACACCTTC. The resulting protein is CASSEGMGESYGYTF.